A selection of T cell receptor beta chains follows, all from one sample in a study of blood T cell repertoires in COVID-19. Libraries were prepared by immunoSEQ multiplex PCR; TCRdb keeps only in-frame clonotypes and omits some of them. The sample shows 300,000 to 450,000 clones, 80% to 90% of them seen only once. Sequenced: PBMCs or T cells enriched from blood (not recorded which). The receptors were gathered from a man aged 18 to 35 who had recovered from COVID-19. Each CDR3 is given with its conserved first and last residue. Each record gives: clone size, V gene, J gene, D gene, CDR3 DNA, CDR3 protein. A D gene is named only where the DNA matches it firmly. Clone size is shown for a subset of rows, as once, few, many or a class of expanded clone.

abundance: few; v_gene: TRBV19; j_gene: TRBJ1-2; d_gene: -; CDR3nt: TGTGCCAGTAAGGGTACAGGGCCCGGCTATGGCTACACCTTC; CDR3aa: CASKGTGPGYGYTF
abundance: -; v_gene: TRBV29-1; j_gene: TRBJ2-2; d_gene: -; CDR3nt: TGCAGCGTTGAAGATGGGGGCGGAACCGGGGAGCTGTTTTTT; CDR3aa: CSVEDGGGTGELFF
abundance: once; v_gene: TRBV7-9; j_gene: TRBJ1-2; d_gene: -; CDR3nt: TGTGCCAGCAGCTTTAGGGAGGAATGCACCTTC; CDR3aa: CASSFREECTF
abundance: -; v_gene: TRBV28; j_gene: TRBJ2-7; d_gene: -; CDR3nt: TGTGCCAGCAGCCCCTACCAGGGGTGGTCCTACGAGCAGTACTTC; CDR3aa: CASSPYQGWSYEQYF
abundance: -; v_gene: TRBV6-5; j_gene: TRBJ2-4; d_gene: -; CDR3nt: TGTGCCAGCAGTTACTCGAGGACAGCAGCCAAAAACATTCAGTACTTC; CDR3aa: CASSYSRTAAKNIQYF
abundance: -; v_gene: TRBV24-1; j_gene: TRBJ2-7; d_gene: TRBD1; CDR3nt: TGTGCCACCAGCGACAGGGACGGCTACGAGCAGTACTTC; CDR3aa: CATSDRDGYEQYF
abundance: -; v_gene: TRBV19; j_gene: TRBJ2-7; d_gene: -; CDR3nt: TGTGCCAGTAGTATACGAGGGCCACCGGTCTACGAGCAGTACTTC; CDR3aa: CASSIRGPPVYEQYF
abundance: -; v_gene: TRBV28; j_gene: TRBJ2-3; d_gene: TRBD2; CDR3nt: TGTGCCAGCAGTTCCCCCGTAAGCGGGAGTGAAGATACGCAGTATTTT; CDR3aa: CASSSPVSGSEDTQYF
abundance: -; v_gene: TRBV6-5; j_gene: TRBJ1-2; d_gene: -; CDR3nt: TGTGCCAGCGGCCGGGCGGGAGCTAACTATGGCTACACCTTC; CDR3aa: CASGRAGANYGYTF
abundance: -; v_gene: TRBV2; j_gene: TRBJ2-3; d_gene: -; CDR3nt: TGTGCCAGCAGCCGGGACTCACCATCCCCCACAGATACGCAGTATTTT; CDR3aa: CASSRDSPSPTDTQYF
abundance: -; v_gene: TRBV11-3; j_gene: TRBJ1-3; d_gene: TRBD1; CDR3nt: TGTGCCAGCAGCCGGGACAGTCGAAACACCATATATTTT; CDR3aa: CASSRDSRNTIYF
abundance: few; v_gene: TRBV5-6; j_gene: TRBJ2-7; d_gene: TRBD1; CDR3nt: TGTGCCAGCAGCTCCCCGACAGGGTTTCCCTACGAGCAGTACTTC; CDR3aa: CASSSPTGFPYEQYF
abundance: -; v_gene: TRBV28; j_gene: TRBJ2-2; d_gene: TRBD2; CDR3nt: TGTGCCAGCAGCAGCGGGGGACTGTTCGGGGAGCTGTTTTTT; CDR3aa: CASSSGGLFGELFF
abundance: -; v_gene: TRBV4-2; j_gene: TRBJ1-5; d_gene: -; CDR3nt: TGTGCCAGCAGCCAACGGGAAAGCAATCAGCCCCAGCATTTT; CDR3aa: CASSQRESNQPQHF
abundance: -; v_gene: TRBV10-3; j_gene: TRBJ2-1; d_gene: TRBD2; CDR3nt: TGTGCCATCAGTGGGACTAGCGGGAGGGCTTTATACAATGAGCAGTTCTTC; CDR3aa: CAISGTSGRALYNEQFF
abundance: -; v_gene: TRBV5-6; j_gene: TRBJ2-5; d_gene: -; CDR3nt: TGTGCCAGCAGCTTGACTAGAAGCCAAGAGACCCAGTACTTC; CDR3aa: CASSLTRSQETQYF
abundance: -; v_gene: TRBV10-3; j_gene: TRBJ2-3; d_gene: TRBD2; CDR3nt: TGTGCCATCAGTGAGTCGAGCGGGGGGGGTCAAGATACGCAGTATTTT; CDR3aa: CAISESSGGGQDTQYF
abundance: few; v_gene: TRBV7-9; j_gene: TRBJ2-1; d_gene: TRBD1; CDR3nt: TGTGCCAGCAGCTCGAGGCAGGGGGCCTACAATGAGCAGTTCTTC; CDR3aa: CASSSRQGAYNEQFF
abundance: -; v_gene: TRBV6-1; j_gene: TRBJ2-3; d_gene: TRBD2; CDR3nt: TGTGCCAGCAGTGAAGGGCTAGCGGGGGGACGAGATACGCAGTATTTT; CDR3aa: CASSEGLAGGRDTQYF
abundance: -; v_gene: TRBV12-3/TRBV12-4; j_gene: TRBJ2-5; d_gene: TRBD1; CDR3nt: TGTGCCAGCAGACCGGGACAGCAAGAGACCCAGTACTTC; CDR3aa: CASRPGQQETQYF
abundance: -; v_gene: TRBV5-5; j_gene: TRBJ1-2; d_gene: -; CDR3nt: TGTGCCAGCAGCGTGGACCGAGATGGCTACACCTTC; CDR3aa: CASSVDRDGYTF
abundance: -; v_gene: TRBV10-1; j_gene: TRBJ2-7; d_gene: TRBD1; CDR3nt: TGCGCCAGCGGGTCCGGACAGGGTTGCTACGAGCAGTACTTC; CDR3aa: CASGSGQGCYEQYF
abundance: -; v_gene: TRBV27; j_gene: TRBJ2-5; d_gene: TRBD1; CDR3nt: TGTGCCAGCAGACGTAAGACAGGGGCAGAGACCCAGTACTTC; CDR3aa: CASRRKTGAETQYF
abundance: -; v_gene: TRBV9; j_gene: TRBJ2-1; d_gene: TRBD1; CDR3nt: TGTGCCAGCAGCTCACGACAGGGTCTTTACAATGAGCAGTTCTTC; CDR3aa: CASSSRQGLYNEQFF
abundance: -; v_gene: TRBV11-2; j_gene: TRBJ2-1; d_gene: TRBD2; CDR3nt: TGTGCCACCCAGACTAGCGGGGGGCCCTCCTACAATGAGCAGTTCTTC; CDR3aa: CATQTSGGPSYNEQFF
abundance: -; v_gene: TRBV6-1; j_gene: TRBJ2-3; d_gene: -; CDR3nt: TGTGCCAGCAGTGACAGGGGACCGACAGATACGCAGTATTTT; CDR3aa: CASSDRGPTDTQYF
abundance: -; v_gene: TRBV30; j_gene: TRBJ2-7; d_gene: TRBD1; CDR3nt: TGTGCCTGGAGAGGGACAGGGTACGAGCAGTACTTC; CDR3aa: CAWRGTGYEQYF
abundance: -; v_gene: TRBV6-5; j_gene: TRBJ1-1; d_gene: -; CDR3nt: TGTGCCAGCAGGTTCCGGAACACTGAAGCTTTCTTT; CDR3aa: CASRFRNTEAFF
abundance: -; v_gene: TRBV18; j_gene: TRBJ2-3; d_gene: TRBD2; CDR3nt: TGTGCCAGCTCACCCGGACTAGCGGGAGGTGTCACAGATACGCAGTATTTT; CDR3aa: CASSPGLAGGVTDTQYF
abundance: -; v_gene: TRBV6-5; j_gene: TRBJ1-6; d_gene: -; CDR3nt: TGTGCCAGCAGTTACGTGTTAGGGAGTTCACCCCTCCACTTT; CDR3aa: CASSYVLGSSPLHF
abundance: -; v_gene: TRBV7-2; j_gene: TRBJ1-4; d_gene: -; CDR3nt: TGTGCCAGCAGCTCCAGACAGGCTAATGAAAAACTGTTTTTT; CDR3aa: CASSSRQANEKLFF
abundance: -; v_gene: TRBV20-1; j_gene: TRBJ1-6; d_gene: -; CDR3nt: TGCAGTGCTAGTCCCCCCCCGGCGGATTCACCCCTCCACTTT; CDR3aa: CSASPPPADSPLHF
abundance: -; v_gene: TRBV2; j_gene: TRBJ1-4; d_gene: TRBD1; CDR3nt: TGTGCCAGCAGTCAGAACAGGGGGCGCGGTGAAAAACTGTTTTTT; CDR3aa: CASSQNRGRGEKLFF
abundance: -; v_gene: TRBV7-9; j_gene: TRBJ2-2; d_gene: -; CDR3nt: TGTGCCAGCGCCCCCACAGGGCTCGGGGAGCTGTTTTTT; CDR3aa: CASAPTGLGELFF
abundance: -; v_gene: TRBV9; j_gene: TRBJ1-4; d_gene: -; CDR3nt: TGTGCCAGCGGTCGGACTAATGAAAAACTGTTTTTT; CDR3aa: CASGRTNEKLFF
abundance: -; v_gene: TRBV28; j_gene: TRBJ2-7; d_gene: TRBD1; CDR3nt: TGTGCCAGCAGTCACGGGACAGGAGCCTACGAGCAGTACTTC; CDR3aa: CASSHGTGAYEQYF
abundance: -; v_gene: TRBV6-4; j_gene: TRBJ1-1; d_gene: -; CDR3nt: TGTGCCAGTTCTCAGGAGGAGAACACTGAAGCTTTCTTT; CDR3aa: CASSQEENTEAFF
abundance: -; v_gene: TRBV10-2; j_gene: TRBJ2-5; d_gene: TRBD2; CDR3nt: TGCGCCAGCAGCGGGGCTAGCGGGAAAGAGACCCAGTACTTC; CDR3aa: CASSGASGKETQYF
abundance: -; v_gene: TRBV7-2; j_gene: TRBJ1-5; d_gene: -; CDR3nt: TGTGCCAGCAGCTTATCGGGACTGTATCAGCCCCAGCATTTT; CDR3aa: CASSLSGLYQPQHF
abundance: -; v_gene: TRBV5-1; j_gene: TRBJ1-3; d_gene: -; CDR3nt: TGCGCCAGCAGCCTGTCTGGCCCAGGGGCAGCTGGAAACACCATATATTTT; CDR3aa: CASSLSGPGAAGNTIYF
abundance: -; v_gene: TRBV9; j_gene: TRBJ1-5; d_gene: TRBD1; CDR3nt: TGTGCCAGCAGCGTAGGACTAGGACAGGGGCCGCAGCCCCAGCATTTT; CDR3aa: CASSVGLGQGPQPQHF
abundance: -; v_gene: TRBV6-5; j_gene: TRBJ1-1; d_gene: TRBD1; CDR3nt: TGTGCCAGCAGAAGGACAGGGGGGGAAGCTTTCTTT; CDR3aa: CASRRTGGEAFF
abundance: -; v_gene: TRBV7-6; j_gene: TRBJ1-1; d_gene: -; CDR3nt: TGTGCCAGCGGAGGAGGGATGAACACTGAAGCTTTCTTT; CDR3aa: CASGGGMNTEAFF
abundance: -; v_gene: TRBV7-8; j_gene: TRBJ1-5; d_gene: -; CDR3nt: TGTGCCAGCAGCCCAAACCGCGGGCATAGCAATCAGCCCCAGCATTTT; CDR3aa: CASSPNRGHSNQPQHF
abundance: -; v_gene: TRBV1; j_gene: TRBJ2-3; d_gene: -; CDR3nt: TGCACCAGCAGCCTTCTTGGACTAGCGGTCAGCACAGATACGCAGTATTTT; CDR3aa: CTSSLLGLAVSTDTQYF
abundance: -; v_gene: TRBV29-1; j_gene: TRBJ1-4; d_gene: -; CDR3nt: TGCAGCGTTCTCGAGGGAACTAATGAAAAACTGTTTTTT; CDR3aa: CSVLEGTNEKLFF
abundance: -; v_gene: TRBV27; j_gene: TRBJ2-2; d_gene: -; CDR3nt: TGTGCCAGCAGTCTGATACCGGGAGCCCAGAACACCGGGGAGCTGTTTTTT; CDR3aa: CASSLIPGAQNTGELFF